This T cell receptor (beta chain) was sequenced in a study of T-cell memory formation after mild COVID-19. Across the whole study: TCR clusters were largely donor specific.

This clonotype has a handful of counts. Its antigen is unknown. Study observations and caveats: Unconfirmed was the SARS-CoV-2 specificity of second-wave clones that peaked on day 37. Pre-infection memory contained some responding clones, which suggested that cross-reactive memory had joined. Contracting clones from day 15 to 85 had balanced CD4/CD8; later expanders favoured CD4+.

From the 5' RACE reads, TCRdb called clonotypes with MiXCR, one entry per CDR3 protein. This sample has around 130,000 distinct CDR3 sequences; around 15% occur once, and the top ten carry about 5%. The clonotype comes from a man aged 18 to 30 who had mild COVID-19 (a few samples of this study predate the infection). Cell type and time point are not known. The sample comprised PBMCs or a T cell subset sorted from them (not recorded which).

CDR3 protein: CASSLSGGTYEQYF. CDR3 nucleotides: TGTGCCAGCAGCTTATCGGGGGGGACCTACGAGCAGTACTTC. V gene TRBV7-2 combines with J gene TRBJ2-7; 8 bases agree with TRBD2. Trimming cost V 2 bases and J 2 bases; bases outside gene matches: 2. This CDR3 has 14 amino acids. Germline V lookup: CDR1 SGHTA, CDR2 FQGNSA.